This TCR beta chain emerged from a study of PD-L1 blockade in urothelial cancer. Study-wide points: When pretreatment blood TCR clonality was below the median, it predicted better survival.

This clone was observed a few times. Its specificity is unknown. Repertoires were generated with immunoSEQ multiplex PCR, while TCRdb's copy carries only in-frame clones and drops some. The table shows fewer than 30,000 clones, with roughly 80% occurring only once. Sequenced here: PBMCs, sampled around atezolizumab (anti-PD-L1) treatment. This receptor was taken from a man between 65 and 79 years old with urothelial cancer.

The CDR3 loop reads CASRYLQGSTEAFF. CDR3 DNA: TGTGCCAGCAGATACCTACAGGGAAGTACTGAAGCTTTCTTT. The genes are TRBV6-5 and TRBJ1-1; TRBD1 is a possible D gene (6 bases). Germline V gene sequence: CDR1 MNHEY, CDR2 SVGAGI. V was trimmed by 6 bases and J by 5 bases, leaving 16 bases between them. The CDR3 has 14 residues.